The sequence of this T cell receptor (beta chain) was determined in a study of neurological immune-mediated disorders. Study-wide points: There was no association between the multiple sclerosis repertoire cluster and any clinical or MRI feature.

CDR1 is DFQATT, CDR2 SNEGSKA, per germline (reference sequence). The CDR3 runs to 17 residues. Deletions cut 0 bases from V and 0 bases from J, with 15 bases between. The authors produced cDNA by 5'RACE using 10-nucleotide random UMIs. Every sequencing run returned over 160 million TCR-beta sequences, which were derived from 15-18 subjects. TCRdb re-called the 5' RACE reads with MiXCR, one entry per CDR3 protein. The table lists tens of thousands of distinct CDR3 sequences, 5.2% of them singletons. This clonotype was counted many times. Its antigen remains unknown. The clonotype originates from a man between 18 and 35 years old with multiple sclerosis. The sequencing input was PBMCs. This sequence joins TRBV20-1 and TRBJ1-5, with D uncertain. Here the CDR3 DNA reads TGCAGTGCTAGAGATTGGGGAACACTTTATAGCAATCAGCCCCAGCATTTT. This translates into CSARDWGTLYSNQPQHF.